This T cell receptor (beta chain) was retrieved from a study of human T cells and chemical hapten exposure. Study as a whole: Each patient's scalp received weekly diphenylcyclopropenone throughout the approximately 24-week study. Patients, chiefly female, had alopecia areata, totalis or universalis.

Each CDR3 protein gets one entry after TCRdb re-called the RACE reads with MiXCR. The sample carries 55,000 to 85,000 distinct CDR3 sequences, roughly 9.2% recorded once. CDR1 SGHNT and CDR2 YENEEA come from the germline V gene. The CDR3 covers 14 residues. V shed 6 bases and J shed 4 bases, with 13 bases lying between them. This clonotype occurred a few times. Regarding time point: patch test 1, 2 weeks after DPC sensitization. The sample's treatment: therapeutic diphenylcyclopropenone sensitization with weekly scalp DPC. Suited to DPC and affected by alopecia, the donors ranged from 18 to 70 years old.

This sequence originates from a woman aged 40 to 55 with alopecia areata. Some clones in this sample may be carry-over from other donors' samples. The material sequenced was whole blood, taken in connection with sensitization to the hapten diphenylcyclopropenone (DPC). This sequence joins TRBV11-3 and TRBJ2-1, with D tentatively TRBD2 (5 bases). The CDR3 spells CASSQGSGYNEQFF. The CDR3 DNA reads as TGTGCCAGCAGTCAAGGGTCGGGATACAATGAGCAGTTCTTC.